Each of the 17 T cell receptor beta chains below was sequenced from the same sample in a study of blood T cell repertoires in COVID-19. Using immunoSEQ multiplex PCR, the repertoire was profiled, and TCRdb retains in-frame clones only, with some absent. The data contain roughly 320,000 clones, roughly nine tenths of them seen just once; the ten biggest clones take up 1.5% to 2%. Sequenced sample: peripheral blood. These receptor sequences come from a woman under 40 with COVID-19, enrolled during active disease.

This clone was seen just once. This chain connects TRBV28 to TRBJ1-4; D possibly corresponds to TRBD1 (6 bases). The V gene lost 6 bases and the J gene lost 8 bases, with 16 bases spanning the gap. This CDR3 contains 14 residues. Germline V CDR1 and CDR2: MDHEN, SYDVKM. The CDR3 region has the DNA TGTGCCAGCAGCCTAACAGGGATTGGGGAAAAACTGTTTTTT. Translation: CASSLTGIGEKLFF.

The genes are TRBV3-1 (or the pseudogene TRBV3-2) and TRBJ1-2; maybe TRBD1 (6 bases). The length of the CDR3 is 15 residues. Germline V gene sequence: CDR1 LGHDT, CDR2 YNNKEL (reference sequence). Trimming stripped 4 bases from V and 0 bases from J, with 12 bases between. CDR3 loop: CASSLPGQPNYGYTF. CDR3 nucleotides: TGTGCCAGCAGCCTCCCAGGACAGCCTAACTATGGCTACACCTTC.

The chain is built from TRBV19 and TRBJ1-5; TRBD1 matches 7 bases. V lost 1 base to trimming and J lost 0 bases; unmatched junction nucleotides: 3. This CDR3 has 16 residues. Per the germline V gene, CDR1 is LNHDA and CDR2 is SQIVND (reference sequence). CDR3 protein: CASSIGTGYSNQPQHF. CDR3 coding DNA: TGTGCCAGTAGTATAGGGACAGGTTATAGCAATCAGCCCCAGCATTTT.

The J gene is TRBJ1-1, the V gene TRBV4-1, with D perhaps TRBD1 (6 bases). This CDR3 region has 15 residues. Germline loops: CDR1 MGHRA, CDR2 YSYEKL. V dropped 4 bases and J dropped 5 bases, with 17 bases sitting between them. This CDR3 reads CASSLLEGGVTEAFF. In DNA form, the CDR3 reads TGCGCCAGCAGCCTTCTTGAGGGGGGGGTTACTGAAGCTTTCTTT.

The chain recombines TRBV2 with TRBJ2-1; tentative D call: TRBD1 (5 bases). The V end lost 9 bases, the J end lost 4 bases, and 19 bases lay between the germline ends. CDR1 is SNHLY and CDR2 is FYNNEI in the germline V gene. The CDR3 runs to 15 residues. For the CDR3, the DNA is TGTGCCAGTGCAATGGGTATGGGGCCATACAATGAGCAGTTCTTC. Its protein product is CASAMGMGPYNEQFF.

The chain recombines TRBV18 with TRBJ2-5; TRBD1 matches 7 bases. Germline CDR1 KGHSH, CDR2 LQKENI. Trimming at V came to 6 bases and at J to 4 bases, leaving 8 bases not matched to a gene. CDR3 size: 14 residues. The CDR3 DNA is TGTGCCAGCTCTTCCGACAGGGATCTAGAGACCCAGTACTTC. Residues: CASSSDRDLETQYF.

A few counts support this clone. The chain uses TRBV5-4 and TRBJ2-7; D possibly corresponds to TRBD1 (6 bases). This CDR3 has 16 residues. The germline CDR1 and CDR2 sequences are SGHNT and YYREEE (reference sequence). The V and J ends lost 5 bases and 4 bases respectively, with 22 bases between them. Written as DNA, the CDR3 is TGTGCCAGCAGAAGAGGAAGGGACACCCTGGGGTACGAGCAGTACGTC. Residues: CASRRGRDTLGYEQYV.

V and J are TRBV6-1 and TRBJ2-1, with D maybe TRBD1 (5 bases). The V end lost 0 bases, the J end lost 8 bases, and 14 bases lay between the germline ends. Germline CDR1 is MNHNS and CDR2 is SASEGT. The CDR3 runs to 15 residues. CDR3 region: CASSEAQGARDEQFF. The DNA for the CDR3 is TGTGCCAGCAGTGAAGCGCAAGGGGCGCGCGATGAGCAGTTCTTC.

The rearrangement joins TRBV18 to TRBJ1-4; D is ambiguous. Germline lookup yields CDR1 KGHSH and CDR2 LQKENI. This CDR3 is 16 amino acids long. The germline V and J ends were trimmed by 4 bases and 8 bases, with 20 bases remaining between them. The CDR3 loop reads CASSRYTTSNGEKLFF. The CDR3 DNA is TGTGCCAGCTCACGTTATACGACGAGTAACGGGGAAAAACTGTTTTTT.

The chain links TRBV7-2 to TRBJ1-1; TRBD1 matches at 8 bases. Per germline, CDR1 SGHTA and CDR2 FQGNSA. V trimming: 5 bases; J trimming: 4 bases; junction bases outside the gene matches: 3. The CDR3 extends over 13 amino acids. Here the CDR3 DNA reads TGTGCCAGCAGCACGGGACAGGCCACTGAAGCTTTCTTT. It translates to CASSTGQATEAFF.

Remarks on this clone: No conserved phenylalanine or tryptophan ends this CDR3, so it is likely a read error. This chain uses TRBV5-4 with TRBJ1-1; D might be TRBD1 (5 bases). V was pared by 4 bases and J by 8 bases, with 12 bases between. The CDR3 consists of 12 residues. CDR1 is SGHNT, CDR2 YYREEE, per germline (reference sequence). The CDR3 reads CASSTAGSEAFS. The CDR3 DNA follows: TGTGCCAGCAGCACCGCAGGGTCCGAAGCTTTCTCT.

In DNA, the CDR3 is TGTGCCAGCAGCCTGGTAGGGGGACCCACTGAAGCTTTCTTT. This encodes CASSLVGGPTEAFF. This chain joins TRBV5-4 and TRBJ1-1, with D possibly being TRBD1 (6 bases). Trimming removed 4 bases from V and 4 bases from J, with 14 bases in between. CDR1 and CDR2 from the germline V gene are SGHNT and YYREEE (reference sequence). The CDR3 sequence is 14 residues long.

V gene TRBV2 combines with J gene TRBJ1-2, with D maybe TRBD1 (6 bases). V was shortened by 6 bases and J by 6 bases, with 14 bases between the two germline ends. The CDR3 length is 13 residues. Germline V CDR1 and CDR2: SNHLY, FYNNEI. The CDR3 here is CASRRDILDGYTF. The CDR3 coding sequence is TGTGCCAGCAGGAGGGACATTTTGGATGGCTACACCTTC.

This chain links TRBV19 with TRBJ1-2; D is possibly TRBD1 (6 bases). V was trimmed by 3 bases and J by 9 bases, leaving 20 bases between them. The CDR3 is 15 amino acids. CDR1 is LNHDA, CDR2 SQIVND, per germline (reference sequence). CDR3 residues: CASSMIGQGQSSYTF. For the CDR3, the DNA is TGTGCCAGTAGTATGATTGGGCAGGGACAATCGAGCTACACCTTC.

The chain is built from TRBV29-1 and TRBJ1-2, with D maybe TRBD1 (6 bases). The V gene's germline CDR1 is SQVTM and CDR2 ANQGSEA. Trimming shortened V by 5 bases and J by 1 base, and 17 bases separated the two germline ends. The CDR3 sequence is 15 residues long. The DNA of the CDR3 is TGCAGCGTTCTTGGCCCAGGACAGATTAACTATGGCTACACCTTC. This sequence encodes CSVLGPGQINYGYTF.

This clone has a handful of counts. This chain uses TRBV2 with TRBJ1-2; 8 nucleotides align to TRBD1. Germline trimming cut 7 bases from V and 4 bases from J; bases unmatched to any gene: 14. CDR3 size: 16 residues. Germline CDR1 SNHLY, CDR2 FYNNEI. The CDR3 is CASNGQGARTAYGYTF. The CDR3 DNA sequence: TGTGCCAGCAACGGGCAGGGGGCTAGGACAGCCTATGGCTACACCTTC.

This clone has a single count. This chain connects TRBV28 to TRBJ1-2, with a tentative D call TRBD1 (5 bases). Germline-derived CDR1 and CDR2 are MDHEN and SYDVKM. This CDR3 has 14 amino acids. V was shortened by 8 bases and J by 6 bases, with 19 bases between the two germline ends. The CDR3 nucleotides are TGTGCCAGCGGAACCGGGACTAGCGCGAATGGCTACACCTTC. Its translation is CASGTGTSANGYTF.